Following are 9 T cell receptor beta chains from one sample sequenced in a study of cytomegalovirus exposure and HLA in healthy donors. Clones were sequenced by immunoSEQ multiplex PCR, and TCRdb holds only the in-frame ones, with some missing. The sample lists about 200,000 clones; roughly 88% were seen once. The sample consisted of PBMCs. Receptors were obtained from a woman younger than 35 in good health and CMV-seronegative.

The chain joins TRBV2 to TRBJ2-1; 7 nucleotides agree with TRBD2. CDR1 and CDR2 (germline): SNHLY, FYNNEI. The CDR3 totals 15 residues. Trimming took 2 bases from V and 4 from J; bases not matched to a gene: 5. This CDR3 reads CASSERLAEYNEQFF. CDR3 bases: TGTGCCAGCAGTGAACGTCTAGCGGAGTACAATGAGCAGTTCTTC.

The rearrangement uses TRBV7-9 and TRBJ2-3; 10 bases agree with TRBD1. CDR3 length: 15 residues. From germline, CDR1 is SEHNR and CDR2 FQNEAQ (reference sequence). With V trimmed by 5 bases and J by 4 bases, 6 bases remained unmatched. In DNA form, the CDR3 reads TGTGCCAGCAGCGGGACAGGGGATGAGGCAGATACGCAGTATTTT. This encodes CASSGTGDEADTQYF.

V and J are TRBV18 and TRBJ2-3, with unresolved D. Trimming removed 3 bases from V and 1 base from J, with 5 bases in between. The CDR3 sequence is 13 residues long. The germline V gene has CDR1 KGHSH and CDR2 LQKENI. CDR3 bases: TGTGCCAGCTCACCGTCCGGCACAGATACGCAGTATTTT. As protein: CASSPSGTDTQYF.

The chain uses TRBV6-1 and TRBJ1-1, with 8 nucleotides matching TRBD1. From germline, CDR1 is MNHNS and CDR2 SASEGT. V shed 6 bases and J 0 bases; nucleotides not matched to a gene: 0. The CDR3 has 13 residues. This CDR3 is CASRDRVNTEAFF. For the CDR3, the DNA is TGTGCCAGCAGGGACAGGGTGAACACTGAAGCTTTCTTT.

V is TRBV30 and J is TRBJ1-1, with 9 bases matching TRBD1. The length of the CDR3 is 15 residues. V shed 5 bases and J 3 bases; nucleotides not matched to a gene: 10. Germline CDR1 reads GTSNPN; CDR2 reads SVGIG (reference sequence). The chain's CDR3 is CAWLGDRAVYTEAFF. CDR3 nucleotide sequence: TGTGCCTGGCTCGGGGACAGGGCGGTTTACACTGAAGCTTTCTTT.

The chain links TRBV7-9 to TRBJ1-2; 8 bases agree with TRBD1. The CDR3 totals 14 residues. V trimming: 5 bases; J trimming: 8 bases; junction bases outside the gene matches: 10. Germline V gene lookup returns CDR1 SEHNR and CDR2 FQNEAQ (reference sequence). CDR3 protein: CASSPGQGEDGYTF. In DNA form, the CDR3 reads TGTGCCAGCAGCCCAGGACAGGGTGAAGACGGCTACACCTTC.

In nucleotides, the CDR3 is TGTGCCAGCAGTGCACTCGGACAGGGGAAATACGAGCAGTACTTC. Amino acid sequence: CASSALGQGKYEQYF. The chain links TRBV25-1 to TRBJ2-7; TRBD1 agrees at 9 bases. CDR3 length: 15 residues. Unmatched junction bases numbered 8, after V lost 4 bases and J lost 4 bases. The germline CDR1 and CDR2 sequences are MGHDK and SYGVNS.

The V call is TRBV5-1, the J call TRBJ2-3, with 8 bases aligning to TRBD2. CDR1 SGHRS and CDR2 YFSETQ come from the germline V gene. The CDR3 has 17 residues. The J segment lost 5 bases and the V segment lost 4 bases, leaving 15 bases of the junction unmatched. The DNA of the CDR3 is TGCGCCAGCAGCGCTGGCCCTAGCGGGCGAGGGGTAGATACGCAGTATTTT. It is translated as CASSAGPSGRGVDTQYF.

V gene TRBV7-9 combines with J gene TRBJ2-5; 10 bases match TRBD1. The germline CDR1 and CDR2 sequences are SEHNR and FQNEAQ (reference sequence). This CDR3 spans 16 amino acids. J lost 5 bases, V lost 2 bases, and 8 bases had no gene match. CDR3 nucleotide sequence: TGTGCCAGCAGCTTAACGGGACAGGGGCTTGGGGAGACCCAGTACTTC. Translation: CASSLTGQGLGETQYF.